Listed below are T cell receptor beta chains from one sample, sequenced in a study of T-cell reconstitution after alpha-beta-depleted transplantation in children. Via MiXCR, TCRdb re-called the PCR reads, giving one row per CDR3 protein. The table includes just over 200,000 distinct CDR3 sequences, approximately 8.4% detected once. This material consisted of PBMCs, mostly from graft donor cells, taken 360 days after TCRalphabeta/CD19-depleted stem cell transplant. All receptors derive from a male patient aged 2 to 10 who had a stem cell transplant for acute myeloid leukemia, so the T cells may come from the graft donor. Each CDR3 is given with its conserved first and last residue. The D gene is left open where the match is weak. Expanded clones get a size class; other rows say once, few or many, or leave the size out.

v_gene,d_gene,j_gene,abundance,CDR3nt,CDR3aa
TRBV15,-,TRBJ2-1,-,TGTGCCTCATCGGGGCTCCCACCCAATGAGCAGTTCTTC,CASSGLPPNEQFF
TRBV11-2,-,TRBJ2-5,many,TGTGCCAGCAGCTTAGAGATCGTACAGCAAGAGACCCAGTACTTC,CASSLEIVQQETQYF
TRBV29-1,-,TRBJ2-5,many,TGCAGCGTATACTTGGTGGCCCAAGAGACCCAGTACTTC,CSVYLVAQETQYF
TRBV10-3,TRBD2,TRBJ2-1,-,TGTGCCATCAGTGCCCCGGGACTAGCGGCCTACAATGAGCAGTTCTTC,CAISAPGLAAYNEQFF
TRBV7-2,TRBD2,TRBJ2-1,few,TGTGCCAGCAGCTTAGCACTAGCGGGAGACAATGAGCAGTTCTTC,CASSLALAGDNEQFF
TRBV12-3/TRBV12-4,-,TRBJ2-6,-,TGTGCCAGCAGTTCGACCGGGACATTATCAGGGGCCAACGTCCTGACTTTC,CASSSTGTLSGANVLTF
TRBV4-2,-,TRBJ1-4,few,TGTGCCAGCAGCCAACAGACCGTCGCAACTAATGAAAAACTGTTTTTT,CASSQQTVATNEKLFF
TRBV4-3,TRBD2,TRBJ2-7,few,TGCGCCAGCAGCGCTTCCGGGACTAGTGGGTACGAGCAGTACTTC,CASSASGTSGYEQYF
TRBV7-9,TRBD1,TRBJ1-1,few,TGTGCCAGCAGCCAGGGTCAGGGGGCAAAAACTGAAGCTTTCTTT,CASSQGQGAKTEAFF
TRBV6-5,-,TRBJ2-4,many,TGTGCCAGCACCTACGTCGAAGGAACGGCCAAAAACATTCAGTACTTC,CASTYVEGTAKNIQYF
TRBV19,-,TRBJ2-4,few,TGTGCCAGTAGTATTGCCCTTGGAGACATTCAGTACTTC,CASSIALGDIQYF
TRBV5-4,-,TRBJ2-5,few,TGTGCCAGCAGCTTGGCCGGAGGCACCCAAGAGACCCAGTACTTC,CASSLAGGTQETQYF
TRBV5-5,-,TRBJ1-1,few,TGTGCCAGCAGCTTGGGCCCCCCAAAAGCTTTCTTT,CASSLGPPKAFF
TRBV7-2,-,TRBJ2-1,few,TGTGCCAGCAGCGGATACTATTCCAATGAGCAGTTCTTC,CASSGYYSNEQFF
TRBV7-7,TRBD1,TRBJ1-3,many,TGTGCTAGCAGCTCCGGGACAGACTCTGGAAACACCATATATTTT,CASSSGTDSGNTIYF
TRBV20-1,-,TRBJ1-4,many,TGCAGTGCCCAGCGGGGTCCTAACCGAAATGAAAAACTGTTTTTT,CSAQRGPNRNEKLFF
TRBV7-9,TRBD2,TRBJ2-1,-,TGTGCCAGCAGCGGGGGGGGAACGGTGAATGAGCAGTTCTTC,CASSGGGTVNEQFF
TRBV29-1,TRBD1,TRBJ2-3,-,TGCAGCGTTTCCACAGGGGGCGGCACAGATACGCAGTATTTT,CSVSTGGGTDTQYF
TRBV5-1,-,TRBJ2-5,-,TGCGCCAGCAGCTTGGTTGCCTCTAGCGAGCACCAAGGGCATGAGACCCAGTACTTC,CASSLVASSEHQGHETQYF
TRBV18,-,TRBJ2-1,-,TGTGCCAGCTCACGGTCCCATTTTACCGCCTACAATGAGCAGTTCTTC,CASSRSHFTAYNEQFF
TRBV5-1,-,TRBJ2-1,many,TGCGCCAGCAGCTTGGACGGGGGCAACAATGAGCAGTTCTTC,CASSLDGGNNEQFF
TRBV29-1,-,TRBJ2-3,many,TGCAGCGTTGAGCCCCCCCCAGGGTCGGATACGCAGTATTTT,CSVEPPPGSDTQYF
TRBV28,TRBD1,TRBJ2-7,-,TGTGCCAGCAGTCTCCTTTCCCCGGGACAGGGGGATCCGTACTTC,CASSLLSPGQGDPYF
TRBV20-1,-,TRBJ2-3,few,TGCAGTGCCTCATCGTTAACCAGCACAGATACGCAGTATTTT,CSASSLTSTDTQYF
TRBV25-1,TRBD1,TRBJ2-5,-,TGTGCCAGCAGTCAGCCGGGACAGGGTAAAATGGGACAAGAGACCCAGTACTTC,CASSQPGQGKMGQETQYF
TRBV14,TRBD1,TRBJ2-5,few,TGTGCCAGCAGCTTTCGACAGGGGCTACGGGAGACCCAGTACTTC,CASSFRQGLRETQYF
TRBV7-2,-,TRBJ2-5,-,TGTGCTTGCAGGGCCTCCCAAGAGACCCAGTACTTC,CACRASQETQYF
TRBV12-3/TRBV12-4,-,TRBJ2-2,-,TGTGCCAGCGTACGGGGGCGAATCGGGGAGCTGTTTTTT,CASVRGRIGELFF
TRBV12-3/TRBV12-4,-,TRBJ1-1,few,TGTGCCAGCAGTTCCCACGGGGGGGGCGACACTGAAGCTTTCTTT,CASSSHGGGDTEAFF
TRBV7-9,-,TRBJ2-1,-,TGTGCCAGCAGCTCGGGGCCCAATGAGCAGTTCTTC,CASSSGPNEQFF
TRBV5-1,-,TRBJ1-2,many,TGCGCCAGCAGCTTGGACCGGGCTAACTATGGCTACACCTTC,CASSLDRANYGYTF
TRBV20-1,TRBD2,TRBJ2-3,-,TGCAGTGCTAGAGATACCGGGACTAGTGCCGATACGCAGTATTTT,CSARDTGTSADTQYF
TRBV5-1,TRBD1,TRBJ1-1,many,TGCGCCAGCAGCTTGGAAGGGACAGGGGGCCTTACGGCTTTCTTT,CASSLEGTGGLTAFF
TRBV4-1,TRBD2,TRBJ2-7,many,TGCGCCAGCAGCCAAGAGTTGAGGACTAGTGGAGACGAGCAGTACTTC,CASSQELRTSGDEQYF
TRBV20-1,-,TRBJ2-2,few,TGCAGTGCTAGTCCCCCCCCTGGACAGTTTAACACCGGGGAGCTGTTTTTT,CSASPPPGQFNTGELFF
TRBV4-3,TRBD1,TRBJ2-7,-,TGCGCCAGCAGCCAAGAGTACTACAGGGACAGGGGAATCGAGCAGTACTTC,CASSQEYYRDRGIEQYF
TRBV9,-,TRBJ2-1,many,TGTGCCAGCAGCCCTGCGGGGGCATCCTACAATGAGCAGTTCTTC,CASSPAGASYNEQFF
TRBV20-1,TRBD1,TRBJ2-4,few,TGCAGTGCTAGAGATCTTACAGGGGCAAACATTCAGTACTTC,CSARDLTGANIQYF
TRBV5-5,TRBD2,TRBJ2-7,many,TGTGCCAGCAGCTTGGAACTAGCGGAGACGCGCGTGAACTTC,CASSLELAETRVNF
TRBV5-1,-,TRBJ1-2,few,TGCGCCAGCAGCTTGGGTGTGGGCGGACATGGCTACACCTTC,CASSLGVGGHGYTF